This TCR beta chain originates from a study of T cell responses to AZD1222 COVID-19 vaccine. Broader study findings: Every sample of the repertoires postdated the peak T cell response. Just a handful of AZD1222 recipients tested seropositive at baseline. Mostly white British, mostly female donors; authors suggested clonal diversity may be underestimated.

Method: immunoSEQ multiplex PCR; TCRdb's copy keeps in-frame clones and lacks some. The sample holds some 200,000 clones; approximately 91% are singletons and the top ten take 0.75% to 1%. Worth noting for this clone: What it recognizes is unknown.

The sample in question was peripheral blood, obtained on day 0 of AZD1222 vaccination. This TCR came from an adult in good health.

The DNA for the CDR3 is TGTGCCAGCTCACACGCGGCGGACGACGAGCAGTACTTC. Amino acids: CASSHAADDEQYF. The V and J genes are TRBV18 and TRBJ2-7, with D hard to call. The CDR3 is made up of 13 amino acids. The V end was cut by 4 bases, the J end by 5 bases, with 12 bases between. The germline gives CDR1 KGHSH, CDR2 LQKENI.